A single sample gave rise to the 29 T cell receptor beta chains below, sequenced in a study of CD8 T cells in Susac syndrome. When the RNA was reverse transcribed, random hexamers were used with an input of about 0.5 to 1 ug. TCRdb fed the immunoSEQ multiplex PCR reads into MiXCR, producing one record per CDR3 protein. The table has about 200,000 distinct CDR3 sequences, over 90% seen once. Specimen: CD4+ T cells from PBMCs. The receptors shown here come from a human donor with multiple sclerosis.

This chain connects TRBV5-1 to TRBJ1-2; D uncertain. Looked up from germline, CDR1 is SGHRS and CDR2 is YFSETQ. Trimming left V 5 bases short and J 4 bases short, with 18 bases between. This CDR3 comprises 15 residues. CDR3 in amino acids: CASRVLGALGYGYTF. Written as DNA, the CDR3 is TGCGCCAGCAGGGTCCTGGGAGCTTTAGGCTATGGCTACACCTTC.

The CDR3 loop is CASRGFSLSGANVLTF. CDR3 sequence (DNA): TGTGCCAGCAGGGGTTTCAGCCTATCTGGGGCCAACGTCCTGACTTTC. This chain links TRBV7-9 with TRBJ2-6; D not resolved. Deletions cut 6 bases from V and 1 base from J, with 13 bases between. The CDR3 totals 16 residues. Germline V CDR1 and CDR2: SEHNR, FQNEAQ (reference sequence).

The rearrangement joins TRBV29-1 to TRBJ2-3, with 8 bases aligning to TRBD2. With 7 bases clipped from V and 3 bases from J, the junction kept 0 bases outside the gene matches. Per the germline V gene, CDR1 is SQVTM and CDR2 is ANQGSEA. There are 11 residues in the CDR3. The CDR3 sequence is CSGGRTDTQYF. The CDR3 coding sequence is TGCAGCGGCGGGAGGACAGATACGCAGTATTTT.

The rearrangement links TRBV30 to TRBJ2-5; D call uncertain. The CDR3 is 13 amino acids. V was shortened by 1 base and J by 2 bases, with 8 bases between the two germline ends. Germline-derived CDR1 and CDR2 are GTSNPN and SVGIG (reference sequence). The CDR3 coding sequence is TGTGCCTGGAGTGGCTACGGACAAGAGACCCAGTACTTC. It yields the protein CAWSGYGQETQYF.

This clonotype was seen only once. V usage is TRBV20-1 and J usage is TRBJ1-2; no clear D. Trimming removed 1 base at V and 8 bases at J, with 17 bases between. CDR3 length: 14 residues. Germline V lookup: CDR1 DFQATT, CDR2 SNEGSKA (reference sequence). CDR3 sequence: CSARGDPQAEGYTF. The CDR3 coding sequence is TGCAGTGCTAGAGGCGATCCCCAGGCGGAGGGCTACACCTTC.

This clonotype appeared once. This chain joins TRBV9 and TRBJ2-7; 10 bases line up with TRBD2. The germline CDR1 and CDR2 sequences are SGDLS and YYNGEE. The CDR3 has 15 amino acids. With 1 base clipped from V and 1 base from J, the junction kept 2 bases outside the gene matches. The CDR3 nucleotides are TGTGCCAGCAGCGTAACAGCGGGAGGGTCCTACGAGCAGTACTTC. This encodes CASSVTAGGSYEQYF.

As DNA, the CDR3 is TGTGCCAGCAGATCCGCGGGGGCCTACGAGCAGTACTTC. Translated: CASRSAGAYEQYF. The chain is built from TRBV27 and TRBJ2-7, with 7 bases that match TRBD2. V lost 6 bases to trimming and J lost 2 bases; unmatched junction nucleotides: 4. The CDR3 has 13 residues. The V gene's germline CDR1 is MNHEY and CDR2 SMNVEV (reference sequence).

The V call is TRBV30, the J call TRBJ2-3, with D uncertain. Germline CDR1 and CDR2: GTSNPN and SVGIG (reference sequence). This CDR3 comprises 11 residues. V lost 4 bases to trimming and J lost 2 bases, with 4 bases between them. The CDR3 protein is CAWTITDTQYF. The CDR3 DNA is TGTGCCTGGACAATCACAGATACGCAGTATTTT. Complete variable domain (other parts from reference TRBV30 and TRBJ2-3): SQTIHQWPATLVQPVGSPLSLECTVEGTSNPNLYWYRQAAGRGLQLLFYSVGIGQISSEVPQNLSASRPQDRQFILSSKKLLLSDSGFYLCAWTITDTQYFGPGTRLTVL.

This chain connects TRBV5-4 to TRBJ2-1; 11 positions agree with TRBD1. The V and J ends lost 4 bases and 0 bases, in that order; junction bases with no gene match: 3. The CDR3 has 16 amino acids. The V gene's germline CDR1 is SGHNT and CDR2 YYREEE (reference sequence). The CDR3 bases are TGTGCCAGCAGCCTCGGACAGGGGGCCTCCTACAATGAGCAGTTCTTC. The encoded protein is CASSLGQGASYNEQFF. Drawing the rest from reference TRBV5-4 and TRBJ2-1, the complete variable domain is ETGVTQSPTHLIKTRGQQVTLRCSSQSGHNTVSWYQQALGQGPQFIFQYYREEENGRGNFPPRFSGLQFPNYSSELNVNALELDDSALYLCASSLGQGASYNEQFFGPGTRLTVL.

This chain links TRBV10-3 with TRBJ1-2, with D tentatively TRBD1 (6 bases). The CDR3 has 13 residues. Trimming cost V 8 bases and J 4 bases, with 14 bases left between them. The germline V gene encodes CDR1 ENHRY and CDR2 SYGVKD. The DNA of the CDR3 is TGTGCCATCGCGGGGGCCTGGGCCTATGGCTACACCTTC. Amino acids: CAIAGAWAYGYTF.

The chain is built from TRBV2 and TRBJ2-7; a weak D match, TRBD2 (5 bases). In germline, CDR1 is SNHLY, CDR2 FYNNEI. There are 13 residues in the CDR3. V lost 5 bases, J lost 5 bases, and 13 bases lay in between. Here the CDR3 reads CASSKRVLDEQYF. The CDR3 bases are TGTGCCAGCAGTAAGAGGGTCTTGGACGAGCAGTACTTC. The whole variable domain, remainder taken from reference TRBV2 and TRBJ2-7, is EPEVTQTPSHQVTQMGQEVILRCVPISNHLYFYWYRQILGQKVEFLVSFYNNEISEKSEIFDDQFSVERPDGSNFTLKIRSTKLEDSAMYFCASSKRVLDEQYFGPGTRLTVT.

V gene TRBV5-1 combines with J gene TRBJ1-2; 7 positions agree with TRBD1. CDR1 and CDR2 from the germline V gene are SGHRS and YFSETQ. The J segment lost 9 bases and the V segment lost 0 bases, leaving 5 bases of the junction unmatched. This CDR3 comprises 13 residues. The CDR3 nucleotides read TGCGCCAGCAGCTTGGGAGGGGGCGCGCGCTACACCTTC. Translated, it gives CASSLGGGARYTF.

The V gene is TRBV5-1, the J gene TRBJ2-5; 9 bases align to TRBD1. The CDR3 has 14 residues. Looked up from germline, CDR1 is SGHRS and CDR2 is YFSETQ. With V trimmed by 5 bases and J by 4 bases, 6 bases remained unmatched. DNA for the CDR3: TGCGCCAGCAGTCGGGACAGGGAGGGAGAGACCCAGTACTTC. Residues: CASSRDREGETQYF.

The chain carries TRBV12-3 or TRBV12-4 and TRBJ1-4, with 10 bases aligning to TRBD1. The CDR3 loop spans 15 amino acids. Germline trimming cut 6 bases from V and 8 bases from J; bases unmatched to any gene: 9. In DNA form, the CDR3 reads TGTGCCAGCAGCTCCGGGACAGGGGACAGGGAAAAACTGTTTTTT. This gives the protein CASSSGTGDREKLFF.

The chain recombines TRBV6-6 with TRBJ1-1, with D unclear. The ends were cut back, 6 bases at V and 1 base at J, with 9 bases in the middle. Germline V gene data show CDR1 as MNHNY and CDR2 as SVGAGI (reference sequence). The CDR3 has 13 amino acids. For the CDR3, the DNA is TGTGCCAGCAGGGTCCGTGGGAACACTGAAGCTTTCTTT. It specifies CASRVRGNTEAFF.

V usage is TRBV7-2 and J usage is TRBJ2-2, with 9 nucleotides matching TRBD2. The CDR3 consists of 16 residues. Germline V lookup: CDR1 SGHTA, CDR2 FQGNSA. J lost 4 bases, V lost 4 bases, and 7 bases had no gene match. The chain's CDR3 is CASSSFLAGPTGELFF. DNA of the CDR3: TGTGCCAGCAGCTCTTTCCTAGCGGGGCCCACCGGGGAGCTGTTTTTT.

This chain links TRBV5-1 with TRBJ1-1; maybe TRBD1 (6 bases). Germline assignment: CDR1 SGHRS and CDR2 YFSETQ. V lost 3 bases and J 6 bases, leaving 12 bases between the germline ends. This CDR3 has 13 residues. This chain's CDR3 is CASSYKGDPEAFF. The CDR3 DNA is TGCGCCAGCAGCTATAAGGGGGACCCTGAAGCTTTCTTT.

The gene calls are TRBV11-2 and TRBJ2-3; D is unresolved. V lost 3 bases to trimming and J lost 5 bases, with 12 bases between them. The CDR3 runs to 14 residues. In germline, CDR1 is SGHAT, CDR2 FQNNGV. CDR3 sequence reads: CASSFGTIGDTQYF. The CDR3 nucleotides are TGTGCCAGCAGCTTCGGCACTATCGGAGATACGCAGTATTTT.

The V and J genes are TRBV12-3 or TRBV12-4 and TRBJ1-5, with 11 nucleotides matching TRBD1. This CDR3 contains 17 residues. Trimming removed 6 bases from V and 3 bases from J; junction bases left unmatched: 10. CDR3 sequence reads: CASSGTGGSAFNQPQHF. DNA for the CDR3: TGTGCCAGCAGCGGGACAGGGGGTTCCGCTTTCAATCAGCCCCAGCATTTT.

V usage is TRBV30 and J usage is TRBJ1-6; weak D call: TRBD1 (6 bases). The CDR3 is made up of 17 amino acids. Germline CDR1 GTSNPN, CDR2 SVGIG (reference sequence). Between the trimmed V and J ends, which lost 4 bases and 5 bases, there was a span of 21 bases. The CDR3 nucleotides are TGTGCCTGGACGAAATACCTAAGGACAGAAGATAATTCACCCCTCCACTTT. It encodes CAWTKYLRTEDNSPLHF.

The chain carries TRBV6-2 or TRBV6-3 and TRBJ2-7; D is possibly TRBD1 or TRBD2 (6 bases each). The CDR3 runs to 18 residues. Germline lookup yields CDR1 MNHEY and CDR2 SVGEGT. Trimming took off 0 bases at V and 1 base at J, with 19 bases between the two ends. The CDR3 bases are TGTGCCAGCAGTTACTCATCCCGAGGGGGAGGCCCTTCCTACGAGCAGTACTTC. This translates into CASSYSSRGGGPSYEQYF.

The CDR3 sequence is CASSRGRTPEAFF. Written as DNA, the CDR3 is TGTGCCAGCTCAAGGGGACGGACTCCGGAGGCTTTCTTT. The chain combines TRBV18 with TRBJ1-1, with D perhaps matching TRBD1 (5 bases). This CDR3 is built from 13 residues. Trimming pared 5 bases from V and 11 bases from J, leaving 18 bases between. Germline CDR1 KGHSH, CDR2 LQKENI.

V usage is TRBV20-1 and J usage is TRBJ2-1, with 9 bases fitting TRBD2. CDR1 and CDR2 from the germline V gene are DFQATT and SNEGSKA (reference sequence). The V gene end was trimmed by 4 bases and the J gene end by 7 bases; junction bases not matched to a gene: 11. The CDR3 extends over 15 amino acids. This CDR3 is CSAKRERGVGNEQFF. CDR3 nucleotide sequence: TGCAGTGCTAAAAGGGAGCGGGGGGTCGGGAATGAGCAGTTCTTC.

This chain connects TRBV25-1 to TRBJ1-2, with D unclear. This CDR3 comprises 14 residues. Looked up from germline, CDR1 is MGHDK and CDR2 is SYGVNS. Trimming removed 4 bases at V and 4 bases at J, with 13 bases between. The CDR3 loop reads CASSVGKGSYGYTF. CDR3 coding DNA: TGTGCCAGCAGTGTTGGTAAGGGCTCCTATGGCTACACCTTC.

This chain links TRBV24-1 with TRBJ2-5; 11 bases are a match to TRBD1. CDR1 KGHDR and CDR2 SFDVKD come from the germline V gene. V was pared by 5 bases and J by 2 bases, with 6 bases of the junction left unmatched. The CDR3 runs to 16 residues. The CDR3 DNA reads TGTGCCACCAGTGGGGACAGGGGGATGGGGCAAGAGACCCAGTACTTC. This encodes CATSGDRGMGQETQYF.

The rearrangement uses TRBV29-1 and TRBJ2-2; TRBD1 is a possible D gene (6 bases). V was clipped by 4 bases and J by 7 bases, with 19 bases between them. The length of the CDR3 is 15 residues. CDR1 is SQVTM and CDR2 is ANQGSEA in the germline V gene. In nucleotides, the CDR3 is TGCAGCGTTGGTCGATACAGGGCCCCTGGCGGGGAGCTGTTTTTT. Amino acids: CSVGRYRAPGGELFF.

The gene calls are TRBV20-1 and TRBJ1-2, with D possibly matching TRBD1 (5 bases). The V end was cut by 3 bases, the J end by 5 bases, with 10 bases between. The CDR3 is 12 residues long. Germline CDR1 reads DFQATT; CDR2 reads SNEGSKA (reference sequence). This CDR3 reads CSASQTGYGYTF. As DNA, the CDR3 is TGCAGTGCTAGCCAAACAGGTTATGGCTACACCTTC.

The CDR3 sequence: CASSPVAGGRETQYF. The DNA of the CDR3 is TGTGCCAGCAGCCCCGTGGCGGGAGGGAGAGAGACCCAGTACTTC. V gene TRBV12-3 or TRBV12-4 combines with J gene TRBJ2-5; 9 nucleotides agree with TRBD2. There are 15 residues in the CDR3. The trim removed 6 bases at V and 4 bases at J, leaving 9 bases unmatched.

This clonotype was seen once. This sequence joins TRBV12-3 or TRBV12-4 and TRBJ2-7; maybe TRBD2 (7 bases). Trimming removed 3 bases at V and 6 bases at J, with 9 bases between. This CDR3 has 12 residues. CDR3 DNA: TGTGCCAGCAGTTTGCGGGGGCTCGAGCAGTACTTC. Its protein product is CASSLRGLEQYF.